A selection of T cell receptor beta chains follows, all from one sample in a study of neoadjuvant anti-PD-1 for oral cavity cancer. Produced via immunoSEQ multiplex PCR; TCRdb's table is partial and in-frame only. The data contain about 68,000 clones, around 84% of them singletons. The sequences come from PBMCs, collected after nivolumab (anti-PD-1) treatment. These receptors all stem from a person between 40 and 85 years old with oral cavity squamous cell carcinoma. Both conserved end residues are part of each CDR3. D genes are given only for firm matches. Not all rows give a size; the values are once, few, many and, for expanded clones, a class.

>TRBJ1-1|-|11|TRBV2|TRBD1
TGTGCCAGCACTGACAGGGCCAAAGCTTTCTTT
CASTDRAKAFF
>TRBJ2-7|-|15|TRBV19|TRBD1
TGTGCCAGTACTAACTTCCCGGGACAGGGAGAAGAGCAGTACTTC
CASTNFPGQGEEQYF
>TRBJ2-6|-|13|TRBV29-1|-
TGCAGCGCAGGGACTTCTGGGGCCAACGTCCTGACTTTC
CSAGTSGANVLTF
>TRBJ1-5|once|15|TRBV30|TRBD1
TGTGCCTGGAGTACCGGACAGGGGCAGAATCAGCCCCAGCATTTT
CAWSTGQGQNQPQHF
>TRBJ2-3|once|15|TRBV2|-
TGTGCCAGCAGCGAACCGGGACTCAGCACAGATACGCAGTATTTT
CASSEPGLSTDTQYF
>TRBJ1-4|-|12|TRBV6-1|-
TGTGCCAGCACCTCTCCGGCCTCAGGGCTGTTTTTT
CASTSPASGLFF
>TRBJ1-1|-|15|TRBV6-6|-
TGTGCCAGCAGTTACTCGGGGCAGATGAACACTGAAGCTTTCTTT
CASSYSGQMNTEAFF
>TRBJ2-1|once|13|TRBV5-8|TRBD2
TGTGCCAGCAGCTTGGGGATGGGGCTAGCGGGTTTCTTC
CASSLGMGLAGFF
>TRBJ2-2|-|16|TRBV10-1|-
TGCGCCAGCAGTGAGATTCGGGCAGAGAACACCGGGGAGCTGTTTTTT
CASSEIRAENTGELFF
>TRBJ2-6|-|18|TRBV10-3|TRBD1
TGTGCCATCAGTGCCCCGGGACAGGCTGCAGTTGGGGCCAACGTCCTGACTTTC
CAISAPGQAAVGANVLTF
>TRBJ2-3|-|15|TRBV6-6|-
TGTGCCAGCAGTTACATAGGGCGGTCCACAGATACGCAGTATTTT
CASSYIGRSTDTQYF
>TRBJ1-1|-|13|TRBV5-5|-
TGTGCCAGCAGCTTTTGGGGGGCCACTGAAGCTTTCTTT
CASSFWGATEAFF
>TRBJ1-1|-|13|TRBV25-1|-
TGTGCCAGCAGAGGCAGTACAAACACTGAAGCTTTCTTT
CASRGSTNTEAFF
>TRBJ2-2|-|13|TRBV5-4|-
TGTGCCAGCACATTAGCAGGGACCGGGGAGCTGTTTTTT
CASTLAGTGELFF